The 25 T cell receptor beta chains presented below share a single source sample, sequenced in a study of beta chain features in type 1 diabetes listed by TCRdb under 2018. Points the paper makes about the study in general: A moderate but significant shortening of TCRB CDR3 length was observed in type 1 diabetes patients in all four CD4+ subsets.

These receptors' antigens are unknown. The method was the immunoSEQ multiplex PCR assay. The entire amount of isolated RNA was reverse transcribed using the High Capacity cDNA Reverse Transcription Kit, so the sequenced TCRB transcripts were expressed ones. TCRdb took over this immuneACCESS table, retaining in-frame rearrangements with V and J assigned. Such tables are incomplete; in checked studies, under half of the missing clones stem from an unresolved V gene, and the remainder is unexplained. The sample table holds around 340,000 clones, of which 9.3% were seen once. About 1% of the sample is taken by the ten largest. Sequenced sample: central memory CD4+ T cells from blood. These receptors were obtained from a man aged 30 to 45 with type 1 diabetes.

The V gene is TRBV6-5, the J gene TRBJ2-5; weak D call: TRBD1 (5 bases). The CDR3 has 10 amino acids. The germline V gene has CDR1 MNHEY and CDR2 SVGAGI. Trimming pared 10 bases from V and 9 bases from J, leaving 12 bases between. This CDR3 is CAIAQGAQYF. The DNA of the CDR3 is TGTGCCATCGCCCAGGGTGCCCAGTACTTC.

In this sample, this clone turned up once. The chain is built from TRBV5-1 and TRBJ1-5; D gene uncertain. Germline assignment: CDR1 SGHRS and CDR2 YFSETQ. The ends were cut back, 0 bases at V and 6 bases at J, with 13 bases in the middle. The CDR3 is made up of 15 amino acids. The chain's CDR3 is CASSLGPEESQPQHF. The CDR3 DNA reads as TGCGCCAGCAGCTTGGGTCCCGAGGAGAGTCAGCCCCAGCATTTT.

This clone was seen a few times. DNA of the CDR3: TGTGCCAGCAGTTCATCCGGGACAGTTTCCCCCTACGAGCAGTACTTC. Protein product: CASSSSGTVSPYEQYF. The chain joins TRBV28 to TRBJ2-7; TRBD1 agrees at 7 bases. V shed 4 bases and J 2 bases; nucleotides not matched to a gene: 11. The CDR3 has 16 amino acids. Germline CDR1 is MDHEN and CDR2 is SYDVKM.

In this sample, this clone turned up a few times. The rearrangement uses TRBV18 and TRBJ2-7; D uncertain. Germline CDR1 KGHSH, CDR2 LQKENI. Trimming left V 2 bases short and J 4 bases short, with 12 bases between. This CDR3 contains 14 residues. The CDR3 spells CASSPTQEAYEQYF. The CDR3 coding sequence is TGTGCCAGCTCACCAACCCAAGAGGCTTACGAGCAGTACTTC.

This clone was seen only a few times. The rearrangement links TRBV27 to TRBJ2-7, with D unclear. Germline CDR1 reads MNHEY; CDR2 reads SMNVEV (reference sequence). The CDR3 is made up of 13 amino acids. Trimming took off 3 bases at V and 2 bases at J, with 8 bases between the two ends. This chain's CDR3 is CASSFRQAYEQYF. The CDR3 DNA is TGTGCCAGCAGTTTCCGGCAGGCCTACGAGCAGTACTTC.

This chain uses TRBV7-2 with TRBJ2-1, with 10 bases matching TRBD1. This CDR3 has 15 residues. Per germline, CDR1 SGHTA and CDR2 FQGNSA. J lost 9 bases, V lost 5 bases, and 10 bases had no gene match. CDR3 sequence reads: CASSQPLTGGTEQFF. The CDR3 DNA follows: TGTGCCAGCAGCCAACCTCTGACAGGGGGCACTGAGCAGTTCTTC. Using reference TRBV7-2 and TRBJ2-1 for the parts outside the CDR3, the full variable domain is GAGVSQSPSNKVTEKGKDVELRCDPISGHTALYWYRQSLGQGLEFLIYFQGNSAPDKSGLPSDRFSAERTGGSVSTLTIQRTQQEDSAVYLCASSQPLTGGTEQFFGPGTRLTVL.

The chain couples TRBV5-1 to TRBJ1-1; no firm D call. The CDR3 runs to 15 residues. The germline V gene has CDR1 SGHRS and CDR2 YFSETQ. V dropped 0 bases and J dropped 0 bases, with 9 bases sitting between them. CDR3: CASSLEQGLNTEAFF. CDR3 sequence (DNA): TGCGCCAGCAGCTTGGAGCAAGGACTGAACACTGAAGCTTTCTTT.

This clone appeared many times. The DNA of the CDR3 is TGTGCCAGCAGCCAAGATCAGCGACAGGGAGTCAAAGAGACCCAGTACTTC. Its protein product is CASSQDQRQGVKETQYF. This chain links TRBV14 with TRBJ2-5, with TRBD1 matching 7 bases. The CDR3 totals 17 residues. CDR1 is SGHDN, CDR2 FVKESK, per germline. V shed 0 bases and J 3 bases; nucleotides not matched to a gene: 10.

This clone was recorded a few times. This chain connects TRBV10-3 to TRBJ2-6, with TRBD2 as a possible D gene (6 bases). CDR3 length: 17 residues. V lost 3 bases to trimming and J lost 0 bases, with 12 bases between them. Germline CDR1 ENHRY, CDR2 SYGVKD. The CDR3 bases are TGTGCCATCAGTGATTCGGAGGGTAGCTCTGGGGCCAACGTCCTGACTTTC. Protein product: CAISDSEGSSGANVLTF.

This clone was picked up a small number of times. The chain uses TRBV7-2 and TRBJ1-3; D is uncertain. CDR3 length equals 13 residues. The V end lost 6 bases, the J end lost 4 bases, and 10 bases lay between the germline ends. Germline V CDR1 and CDR2: SGHTA, FQGNSA. The CDR3 sequence is CASSGEGGNTIYF. In DNA, the CDR3 is TGTGCCAGCAGTGGGGAAGGAGGAAACACCATATATTTT.

This clone has just a few counts. This chain joins TRBV28 and TRBJ2-5; D ambiguous. V lost 5 bases, J lost 1 base, and 11 bases lay in between. This CDR3 is 14 amino acids long. The germline CDR1 and CDR2 sequences are MDHEN and SYDVKM. The CDR3 reads CASSPSSGQETQYF. The CDR3 region has the DNA TGTGCCAGCAGTCCCAGCTCGGGCCAAGAGACCCAGTACTTC.

In this sample, this clone turned up a few times. The chain carries TRBV11-2 and TRBJ1-6, with D hard to call. Trimming removed 8 bases at V and 4 bases at J, with 9 bases between. The CDR3 is 13 amino acids. In germline, CDR1 is SGHAT, CDR2 FQNNGV. The CDR3 here is CASRPEYNSPLHF. CDR3 in DNA: TGTGCCAGCCGCCCGGAATATAATTCACCCCTCCACTTT.

This clone was seen a few times. The J gene is TRBJ1-5, the V gene TRBV6-5; perhaps TRBD1 as D (5 bases). The CDR3 has 13 amino acids. Germline V gene sequence: CDR1 MNHEY, CDR2 SVGAGI. V lost 10 bases, J lost 5 bases, and 15 bases lay in between. CDR3 nucleotides: TGTGCCATTGGGGACGGGAAGTATCAGCCCCAGCATTTT. Its translation is CAIGDGKYQPQHF.

The rearrangement joins TRBV7-2 to TRBJ2-3; no definite D call. Germline CDR1 reads SGHTA; CDR2 reads FQGNSA. The CDR3 has 13 amino acids. V dropped 2 bases and J dropped 4 bases, with 7 bases sitting between them. In nucleotides, the CDR3 is TGTGCCAGCAGCTTAAATAGGGCAGATACGCAGTATTTT. Translation gives CASSLNRADTQYF.

V is TRBV7-8 and J is TRBJ2-3; D uncertain. From germline, CDR1 is SGHVS and CDR2 FQNEAQ. Trimming shortened V by 11 bases and J by 4 bases, and 10 bases separated the two germline ends. CDR3 length equals 11 residues. The CDR3 DNA reads as TGTGCCTGGAAAAGGTCAGATACGCAGTATTTT. Translated, it gives CAWKRSDTQYF.

This chain connects TRBV7-2 to TRBJ2-7; 10 bases are shared with TRBD2. The V segment lost 5 bases and the J segment 0 bases; nucleotides outside the gene matches: 13. CDR3 size: 18 residues. CDR1 is SGHTA, CDR2 FQGNSA, per germline. CDR3 DNA sequence: TGTGCCAGCAGCCGCGAGCATCGAGCGGGGGGGAGCTCCTACGAGCAGTACTTC. It specifies CASSREHRAGGSSYEQYF.

This clone has only one observation. The chain carries TRBV4-3 and TRBJ1-4; 8 bases map to TRBD1. This CDR3 contains 15 residues. Germline V CDR1 and CDR2: LGHNA, YSLEER. J gave up 1 base and V 6 bases, and 4 bases lay outside the gene matches. Here the CDR3 reads CASRPGGLTNEKLFF. In DNA form, the CDR3 reads TGCGCCAGCAGACCAGGGGGCTTAACTAATGAAAAACTGTTTTTT.

This clone was seen a handful of times. The chain has TRBV28 and TRBJ2-7; D gene ambiguous. V was cut by 8 bases and J by 5 bases, with 16 bases left in between. Per the germline V gene, CDR1 is MDHEN and CDR2 is SYDVKM. The length of the CDR3 is 13 residues. In DNA form, the CDR3 reads TGTGCCAGCGGATCCGGGCCAGCGAACGAGCAGTACTTC. It yields the protein CASGSGPANEQYF.

The gene calls are TRBV4-3 and TRBJ2-2, with 8 bases that match TRBD1. Germline V gives CDR1 LGHNA, CDR2 YSLEER. V dropped 0 bases and J dropped 3; count of bases not matched to a gene: 0. The CDR3 covers 15 residues. CDR3 in amino acids: CASSQETGDTGELFF. The CDR3 nucleotides are TGCGCCAGCAGCCAAGAGACAGGGGACACCGGGGAGCTGTTTTTT.

The gene calls are TRBV29-1 and TRBJ1-3, with TRBD1 matching over 8 bases. There are 13 residues in the CDR3. Unmatched junction bases numbered 4, after V lost 7 bases and J lost 2 bases. The germline V gene has CDR1 SQVTM and CDR2 ANQGSEA. Here the CDR3 reads CSAMTGAGNTIYF. The CDR3 DNA reads as TGCAGCGCCATGACAGGGGCTGGAAACACCATATATTTT.

This chain connects TRBV6-5 to TRBJ2-7, with TRBD1 matching over 7 bases. CDR1 is MNHEY and CDR2 is SVGAGI in the germline V gene. CDR3 length equals 15 residues. The V segment lost 2 bases and the J segment 3 bases; nucleotides outside the gene matches: 7. The CDR3 spells CASSYGQAPYYEQYF. Here the CDR3 DNA reads TGTGCCAGCAGTTACGGACAGGCGCCTTACTACGAGCAGTACTTC.

The chain carries TRBV7-2 and TRBJ1-2; D unclear. The CDR3 loop spans 15 amino acids. V lost 1 base to trimming and J lost 0 bases, with 9 bases between them. CDR1 is SGHTA and CDR2 is FQGNSA in the germline V gene. The CDR3 coding sequence is TGTGCCAGCAGCTTAGAGTATGGGACTAACTATGGCTACACCTTC. It is translated as CASSLEYGTNYGYTF.

The V call is TRBV7-9, the J call TRBJ2-2; unclear D gene. CDR3 length: 13 amino acids. Germline V gene sequence: CDR1 SEHNR, CDR2 FQNEAQ (reference sequence). The V gene lost 6 bases and the J gene lost 0 bases, with 5 bases spanning the gap. CDR3 in DNA: TGTGCCAGCAGTGAACCGAACACCGGGGAGCTGTTTTTT. This encodes CASSEPNTGELFF.

This clone was seen a handful of times. The chain has TRBV10-3 and TRBJ2-3; perhaps TRBD1 as D (5 bases). The germline V gene encodes CDR1 ENHRY and CDR2 SYGVKD. Trimming cost V 7 bases and J 5 bases, with 13 bases left between them. This CDR3 contains 13 residues. The CDR3 is CAIKTEIGDTQYF. CDR3 coding DNA: TGTGCCATCAAGACAGAAATTGGAGATACGCAGTATTTT.

The rearrangement uses TRBV5-6 and TRBJ1-2; a possible D gene is TRBD1 (6 bases). The germline gives CDR1 SGHDT, CDR2 YYEEEE. This CDR3 is built from 12 residues. V was cut by 3 bases and J by 8 bases, with 11 bases left in between. The CDR3 bases are TGTGCCAGCAGCTGGGGGACACGCGGCTACACCTTC. Amino acid sequence: CASSWGTRGYTF.